These 3 T cell receptor beta chains came from one sample sequenced in a study of CXCR3-negative and CXCR3-positive naive CD8 T cells. It was by 5' RACE with UMI labels that the TRB cDNA libraries were prepared. After re-calling the 5' RACE reads, TCRdb lists one entry per CDR3 protein, DNA absent. The sample has 70,000 to 95,000 distinct CDR3 sequences. The source material was naive CXCR3- CD8+ T cells from blood. Subset defined: CD45RO-CCR7+CD27+CD95- naive CD8+ T cells lacking CXCR3 (TNR3-). The receptors shown here come from a human donor in good health. Some clones in this sample may be carry-over from other donors' samples.

The V gene is TRBV29-1, the J gene TRBJ2-1; absent DNA, TCRdb's TRBD2 call cannot be checked. From germline, CDR1 is SQVTM and CDR2 ANQGSEA. The CDR3 covers 11 residues. CDR3 protein: CSLAGYNEQFF.

The chain has TRBV7-9 and TRBJ2-3; TCRdb's assignment of TRBD2 cannot be checked, as there is no DNA. This CDR3 comprises 14 residues. Germline V gene lookup returns CDR1 SEHNR and CDR2 FQNEAQ (reference sequence). The CDR3 loop reads CASSQLEVEDTQYF.

The chain links TRBV11-3 to TRBJ2-5; TCRdb proposes TRBD2, but this gene call is untestable without DNA. This CDR3 contains 15 residues. Germline CDR1 reads SGHNT; CDR2 reads YENEEA. The CDR3 sequence: CASSPTSGVPGTQYF.